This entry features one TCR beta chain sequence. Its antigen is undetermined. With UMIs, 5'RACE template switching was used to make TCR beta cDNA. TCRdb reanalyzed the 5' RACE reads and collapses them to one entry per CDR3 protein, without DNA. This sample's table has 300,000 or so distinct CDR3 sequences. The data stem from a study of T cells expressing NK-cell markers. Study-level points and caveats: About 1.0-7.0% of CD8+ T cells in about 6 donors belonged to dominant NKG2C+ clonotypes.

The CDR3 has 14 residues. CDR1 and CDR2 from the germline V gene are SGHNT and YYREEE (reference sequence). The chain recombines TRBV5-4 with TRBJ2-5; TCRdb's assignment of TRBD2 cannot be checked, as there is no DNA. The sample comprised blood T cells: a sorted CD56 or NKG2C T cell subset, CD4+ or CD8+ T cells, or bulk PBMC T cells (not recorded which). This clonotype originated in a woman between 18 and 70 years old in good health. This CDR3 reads CASSPTSGSETQYF.